Below, 4 T cell receptor beta chains from the same sample are listed, as sequenced in a study of identifying expanded T cells in peripheral blood. TCRdb keeps only in-frame clones here, not all; method: immunoSEQ multiplex PCR. The sample comprises some 90,000 clones, more than 70% of which are singletons, and around 19% rests with the top ten. Sequencing used blood. The receptor set was obtained from a person aged 18 to 75 in good health.

The chain's CDR3 is CASSSPAGGNNEQFF. The CDR3 DNA reads TGTGCCAGCAGCTCGCCAGCGGGGGGGAACAATGAGCAGTTCTTC. This rearrangement joins TRBV28 to TRBJ2-1; 10 nucleotides align to TRBD2. The V gene end was trimmed by 6 bases and the J gene end by 5 bases; junction bases not matched to a gene: 7. Per the germline V gene, CDR1 is MDHEN and CDR2 is SYDVKM. The CDR3 is 15 amino acids.

The rearrangement uses TRBV4-1 and TRBJ2-5, with a tentative D call TRBD2 (7 bases). This CDR3 is built from 14 residues. The ends were cut back, 0 bases at V and 7 bases at J, with 12 bases in the middle. Germline V lookup: CDR1 MGHRA, CDR2 YSYEKL. CDR3 loop: CASSQERGGLTQYF. DNA for the CDR3: TGCGCCAGCAGCCAAGAAAGGGGGGGGTTGACCCAGTACTTC.

This clone occurred a few times. The V gene is TRBV10-2, the J gene TRBJ1-2; D is unclear. From germline, CDR1 is WSHSY and CDR2 SAAADI. The V end lost 5 bases, the J end lost 4 bases, and 14 bases lay between the germline ends. This CDR3 region has 14 residues. The CDR3 DNA follows: TGCGCCAGCAGTTCTTTGGGCCAGGCCTATGGCTACACCTTC. Translated: CASSSLGQAYGYTF.

The chain couples TRBV5-1 to TRBJ1-5, with 9 nucleotides matching TRBD1. Trimming removed 4 bases from V and 6 bases from J; junction bases left unmatched: 8. CDR1 SGHRS and CDR2 YFSETQ come from the germline V gene. CDR3 length equals 15 residues. The CDR3 reads CASSRTGEGSQPQHF. As DNA, the CDR3 is TGCGCCAGCAGCCGGACAGGGGAGGGGAGTCAGCCCCAGCATTTT.